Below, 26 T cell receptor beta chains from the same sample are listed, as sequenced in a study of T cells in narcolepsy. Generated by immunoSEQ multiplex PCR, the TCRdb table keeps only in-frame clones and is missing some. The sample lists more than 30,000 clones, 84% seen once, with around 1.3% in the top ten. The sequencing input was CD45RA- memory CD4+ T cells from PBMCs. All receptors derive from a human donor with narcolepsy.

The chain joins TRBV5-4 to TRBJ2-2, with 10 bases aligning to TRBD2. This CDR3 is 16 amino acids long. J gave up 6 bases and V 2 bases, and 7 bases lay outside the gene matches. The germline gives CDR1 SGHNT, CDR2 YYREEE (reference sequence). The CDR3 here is CASSFSTSGVPGELFF. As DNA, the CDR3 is TGTGCCAGCAGCTTCTCTACTAGCGGGGTCCCCGGGGAGCTGTTTTTT.

Written as DNA, the CDR3 is TGTGCCAGCAGTTCAGACAGGCTAGCCTATGGCTACACCTTC. Translated: CASSSDRLAYGYTF. The rearrangement uses TRBV6-5 and TRBJ1-2; D is perhaps TRBD1 (6 bases). Trimming removed 4 bases at V and 4 bases at J, with 13 bases between. The germline V gene encodes CDR1 MNHEY and CDR2 SVGAGI. There are 14 residues in the CDR3.

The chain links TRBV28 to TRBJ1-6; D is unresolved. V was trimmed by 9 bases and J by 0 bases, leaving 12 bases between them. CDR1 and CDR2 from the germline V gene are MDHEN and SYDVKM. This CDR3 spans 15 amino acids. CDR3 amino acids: CASFGGSSYNSPLHF. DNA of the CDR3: TGTGCCAGTTTTGGAGGCAGCTCCTATAATTCACCCCTCCACTTT.

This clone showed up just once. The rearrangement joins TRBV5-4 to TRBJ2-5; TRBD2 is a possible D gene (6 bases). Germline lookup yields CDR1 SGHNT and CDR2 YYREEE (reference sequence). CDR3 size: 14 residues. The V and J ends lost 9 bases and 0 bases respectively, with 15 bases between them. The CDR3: CATTRLGYQETQYF. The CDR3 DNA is TGTGCCACCACAAGACTAGGGTACCAAGAGACCCAGTACTTC.

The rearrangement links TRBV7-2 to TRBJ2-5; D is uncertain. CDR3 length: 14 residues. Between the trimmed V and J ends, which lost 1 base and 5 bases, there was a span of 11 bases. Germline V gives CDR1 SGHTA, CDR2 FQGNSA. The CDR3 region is CASSLGAGMETQYF. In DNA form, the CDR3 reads TGTGCCAGCAGCTTAGGAGCTGGGATGGAGACCCAGTACTTC.

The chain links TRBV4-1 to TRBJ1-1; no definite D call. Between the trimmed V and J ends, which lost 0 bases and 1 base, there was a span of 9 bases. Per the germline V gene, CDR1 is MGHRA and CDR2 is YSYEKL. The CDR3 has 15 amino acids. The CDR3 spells CASSQETVKNTEAFF. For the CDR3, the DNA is TGCGCCAGCAGCCAAGAGACTGTGAAGAACACTGAAGCTTTCTTT.

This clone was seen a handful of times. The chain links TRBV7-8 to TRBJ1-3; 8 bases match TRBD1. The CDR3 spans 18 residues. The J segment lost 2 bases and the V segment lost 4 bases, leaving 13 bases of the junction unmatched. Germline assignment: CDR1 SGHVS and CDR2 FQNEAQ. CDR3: CASSSRADRAHPGNTIYF. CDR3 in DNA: TGTGCCAGCAGCTCCCGAGCGGACAGGGCGCACCCTGGAAACACCATATATTTT.

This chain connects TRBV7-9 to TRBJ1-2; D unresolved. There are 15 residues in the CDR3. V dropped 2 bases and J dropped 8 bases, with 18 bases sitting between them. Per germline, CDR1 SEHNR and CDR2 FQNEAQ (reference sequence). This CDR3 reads CASSLLSLAAEGYTF. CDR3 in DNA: TGTGCCAGCAGCTTATTAAGCTTAGCGGCGGAGGGCTACACCTTC.

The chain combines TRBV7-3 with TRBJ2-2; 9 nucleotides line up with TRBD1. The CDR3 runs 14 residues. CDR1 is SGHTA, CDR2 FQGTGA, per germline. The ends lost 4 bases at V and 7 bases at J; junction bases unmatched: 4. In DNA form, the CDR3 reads TGTGCCAGCAGCTCACAGGGGGCTGGCGGGGAGCTGTTTTTT. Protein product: CASSSQGAGGELFF.

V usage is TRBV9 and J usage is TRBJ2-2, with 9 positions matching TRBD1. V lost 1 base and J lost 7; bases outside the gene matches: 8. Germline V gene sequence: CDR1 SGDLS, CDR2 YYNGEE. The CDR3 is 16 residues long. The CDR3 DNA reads TGTGCCAGCAGCGTAAGTCCGGGACAGGGTAACGGGGAGCTGTTTTTT. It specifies CASSVSPGQGNGELFF.

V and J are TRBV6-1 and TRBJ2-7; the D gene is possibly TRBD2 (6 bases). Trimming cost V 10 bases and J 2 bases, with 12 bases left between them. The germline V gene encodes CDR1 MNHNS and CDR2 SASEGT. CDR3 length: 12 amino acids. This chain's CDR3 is CAISGEAYEQYF. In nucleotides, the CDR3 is TGTGCCATCTCCGGGGAGGCCTACGAGCAGTACTTC.

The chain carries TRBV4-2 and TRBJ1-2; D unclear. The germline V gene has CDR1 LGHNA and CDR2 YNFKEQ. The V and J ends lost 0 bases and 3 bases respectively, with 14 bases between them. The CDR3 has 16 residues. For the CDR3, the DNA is TGTGCCAGCAGCCAAGATCGTCAGGTGATCGACTATGGCTACACCTTC. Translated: CASSQDRQVIDYGYTF.

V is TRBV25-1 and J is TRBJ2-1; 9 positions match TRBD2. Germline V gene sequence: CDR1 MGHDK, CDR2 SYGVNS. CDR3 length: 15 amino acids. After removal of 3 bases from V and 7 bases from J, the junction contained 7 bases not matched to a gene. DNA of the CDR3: TGTGCCAGCAGTGATCCAGCGGGGGGCCGGAATGAGCAGTTCTTC. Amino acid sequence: CASSDPAGGRNEQFF.

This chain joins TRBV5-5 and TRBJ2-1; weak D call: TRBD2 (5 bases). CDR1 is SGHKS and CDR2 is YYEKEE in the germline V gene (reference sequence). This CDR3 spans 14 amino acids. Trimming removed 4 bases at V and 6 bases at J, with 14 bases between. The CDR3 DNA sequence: TGTGCCAGCAGCGTTAGTCCTGCGGGCAATGAGCAGTTCTTC. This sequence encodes CASSVSPAGNEQFF.

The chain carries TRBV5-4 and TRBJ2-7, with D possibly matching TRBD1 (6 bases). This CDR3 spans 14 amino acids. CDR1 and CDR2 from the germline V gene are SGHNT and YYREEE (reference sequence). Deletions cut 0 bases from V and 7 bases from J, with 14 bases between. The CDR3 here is CASSLEQGFGEQYF. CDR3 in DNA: TGTGCCAGCAGCTTGGAACAGGGTTTTGGTGAGCAGTACTTC.

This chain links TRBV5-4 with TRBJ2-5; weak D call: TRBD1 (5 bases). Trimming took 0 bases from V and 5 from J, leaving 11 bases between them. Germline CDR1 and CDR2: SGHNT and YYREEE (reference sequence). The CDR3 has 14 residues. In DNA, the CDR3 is TGTGCCAGCAGCTTGGAGTCCAGGGCGGAGACCCAGTACTTC. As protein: CASSLESRAETQYF.

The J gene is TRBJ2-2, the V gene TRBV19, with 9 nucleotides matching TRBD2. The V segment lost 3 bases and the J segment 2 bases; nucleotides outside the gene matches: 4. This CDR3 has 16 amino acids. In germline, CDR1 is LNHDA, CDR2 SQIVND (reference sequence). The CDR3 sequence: CASSMDSGGNTGELFF. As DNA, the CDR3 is TGTGCCAGTAGTATGGATAGCGGGGGTAACACCGGGGAGCTGTTTTTT.

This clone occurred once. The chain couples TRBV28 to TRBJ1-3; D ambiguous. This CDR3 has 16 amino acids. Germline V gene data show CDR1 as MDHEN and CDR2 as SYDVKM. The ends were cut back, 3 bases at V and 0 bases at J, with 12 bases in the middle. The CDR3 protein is CASSLTQSSSGNTIYF. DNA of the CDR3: TGTGCCAGCAGTTTGACACAGTCGAGCTCTGGAAACACCATATATTTT.

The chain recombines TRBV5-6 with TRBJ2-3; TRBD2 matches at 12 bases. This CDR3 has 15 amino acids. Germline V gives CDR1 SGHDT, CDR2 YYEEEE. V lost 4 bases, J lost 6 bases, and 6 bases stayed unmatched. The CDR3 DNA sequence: TGTGCCAGCAGCGTTCTAGCGGGGGGGCCGGATACGCAGTATTTT. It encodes CASSVLAGGPDTQYF.

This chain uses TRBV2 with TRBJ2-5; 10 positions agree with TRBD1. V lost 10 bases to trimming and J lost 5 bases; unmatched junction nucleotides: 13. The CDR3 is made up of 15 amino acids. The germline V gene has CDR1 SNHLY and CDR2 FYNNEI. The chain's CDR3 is CATPRDRGPRETQYF. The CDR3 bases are TGTGCCACCCCCAGGGACAGGGGCCCCCGGGAGACCCAGTACTTC.

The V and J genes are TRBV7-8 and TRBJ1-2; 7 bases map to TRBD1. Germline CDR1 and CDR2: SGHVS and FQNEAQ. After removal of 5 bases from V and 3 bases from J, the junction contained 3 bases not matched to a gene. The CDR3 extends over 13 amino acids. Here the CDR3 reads CASSRTGDYGYTF. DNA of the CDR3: TGTGCCAGCAGCCGAACAGGGGACTATGGCTACACCTTC.

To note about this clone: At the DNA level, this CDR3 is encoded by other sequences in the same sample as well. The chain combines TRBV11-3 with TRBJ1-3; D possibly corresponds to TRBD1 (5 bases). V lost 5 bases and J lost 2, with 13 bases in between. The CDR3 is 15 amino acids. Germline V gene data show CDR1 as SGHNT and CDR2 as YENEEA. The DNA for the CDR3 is TGTGCCAGCAGCCCGGGGCAGGGACCTGGAAACACCATATATTTT. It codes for CASSPGQGPGNTIYF.

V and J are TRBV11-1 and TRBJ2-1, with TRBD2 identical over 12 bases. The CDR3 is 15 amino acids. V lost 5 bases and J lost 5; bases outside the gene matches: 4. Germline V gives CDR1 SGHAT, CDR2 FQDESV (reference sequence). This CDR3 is CASSASGGAHNEQFF. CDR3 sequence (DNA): TGTGCCAGCAGCGCTAGCGGGGGGGCCCACAATGAGCAGTTCTTC.

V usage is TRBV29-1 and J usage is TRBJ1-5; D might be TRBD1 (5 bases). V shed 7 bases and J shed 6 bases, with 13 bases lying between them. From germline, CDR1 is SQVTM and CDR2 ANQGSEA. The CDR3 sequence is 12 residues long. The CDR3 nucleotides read TGCAGCGCTCTGACAGAGGGTCAGCCCCAGCATTTT. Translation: CSALTEGQPQHF.

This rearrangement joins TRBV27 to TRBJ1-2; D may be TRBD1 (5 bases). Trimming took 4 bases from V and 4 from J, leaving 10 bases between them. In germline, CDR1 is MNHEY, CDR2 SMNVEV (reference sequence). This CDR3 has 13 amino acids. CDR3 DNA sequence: TGTGCCAGCAGTTACTCAGGGCCCTATGGCTACACCTTC. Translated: CASSYSGPYGYTF.

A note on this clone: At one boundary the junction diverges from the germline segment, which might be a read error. CDR3 in DNA: TGTGCTAGCAGCCCATTCCGGGGGCTTGTGTCTCAAGAGACCCAGTACTTC. Protein sequence: CASSPFRGLVSQETQYF. The rearrangement joins TRBV7-7 to TRBJ2-5; D is perhaps TRBD1 or TRBD2 (6 bases each). CDR1 SSHAT and CDR2 FNYEAQ come from the germline V gene (reference sequence). The CDR3 length is 17 residues.